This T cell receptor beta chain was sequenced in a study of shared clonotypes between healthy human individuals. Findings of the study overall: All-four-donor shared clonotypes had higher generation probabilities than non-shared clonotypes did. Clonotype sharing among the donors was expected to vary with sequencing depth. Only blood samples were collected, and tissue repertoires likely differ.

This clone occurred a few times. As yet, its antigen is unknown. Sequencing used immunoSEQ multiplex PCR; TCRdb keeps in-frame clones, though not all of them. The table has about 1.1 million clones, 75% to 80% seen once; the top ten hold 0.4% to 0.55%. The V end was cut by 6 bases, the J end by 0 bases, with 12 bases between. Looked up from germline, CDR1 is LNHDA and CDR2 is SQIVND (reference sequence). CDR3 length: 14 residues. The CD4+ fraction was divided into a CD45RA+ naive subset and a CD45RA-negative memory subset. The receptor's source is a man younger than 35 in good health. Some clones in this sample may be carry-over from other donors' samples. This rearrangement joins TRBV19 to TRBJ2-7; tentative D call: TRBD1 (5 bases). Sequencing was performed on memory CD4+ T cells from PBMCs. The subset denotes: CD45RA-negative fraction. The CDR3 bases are TGTGCCAGTAGATCGGGCAGGGACTCCTACGAGCAGTACTTC. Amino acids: CASRSGRDSYEQYF.